This T cell receptor beta chain was retrieved from a study of T cells in tuberculosis. On the study more broadly: This South African cohort compared adolescents with or without latent tuberculosis against adults with active tuberculosis. Study conclusions and caveats: GMM-specific TCRs were nearer to active tuberculosis alpha repertoires, suggesting expansion. Cases with active tuberculosis were adults, while controls were adolescents. Active tuberculosis patients had shorter CDR3-alpha; the beta difference was nonsignificant.

The CDR3 is made up of 16 amino acids. Sequencing was performed with immunoSEQ multiplex PCR; in TCRdb, only in-frame clones are kept and a portion is missing. This table has 30,000 to 35,000 clones, roughly nine tenths appearing once. A remark on this clone: What it recognizes is unknown.

This chain joins TRBV12-2 and TRBJ1-5; TRBD1 is the table's D call, not checked against the DNA. TRBV12-2 is deemed a pseudogene. The specimen was PBMCs. The TCR sequence derives from a donor aged 10-29 years with latent tuberculosis or without tuberculosis infection. The CDR3 DNA is TGTGCAAGTCGCTTTTTCTGGACAGCTTTCTATCAGCCCCAGCATTTT. Its translation is CASRFFWTAFYQPQHF.